Here is one TCR beta chain with its context. The data were produced by immunoSEQ multiplex PCR, yet TCRdb's version contains in-frame clones alone and is incomplete. This table has approximately 110,000 clones, roughly 89% appearing once. The entry originates in a study of PD-1 blockade in classical Hodgkin lymphoma. The CDR3 runs to 16 residues. J lost 3 bases, V lost 0 bases, and 5 bases had no gene match. The germline gives CDR1 SGHRS, CDR2 YFSETQ. Time point defined: cycle 4 day 1 (C4D1), after 6 weeks of nivolumab. All patients relapsed after autologous stem cell transplantation, and brentuximab vedotin exposure varied.

The V gene is TRBV5-1, the J gene TRBJ2-1; TRBD2 agrees at 8 bases. The source was peripheral blood mononuclear cells (PBMCs), collected before the fourth cycle of nivolumab. This receptor was identified in a human donor with classical Hodgkin lymphoma. The CDR3 here is CASSLAPGGNYNEQFF. CDR3 DNA: TGCGCCAGCAGCTTGGCCCCGGGGGGGAACTACAATGAGCAGTTCTTC.